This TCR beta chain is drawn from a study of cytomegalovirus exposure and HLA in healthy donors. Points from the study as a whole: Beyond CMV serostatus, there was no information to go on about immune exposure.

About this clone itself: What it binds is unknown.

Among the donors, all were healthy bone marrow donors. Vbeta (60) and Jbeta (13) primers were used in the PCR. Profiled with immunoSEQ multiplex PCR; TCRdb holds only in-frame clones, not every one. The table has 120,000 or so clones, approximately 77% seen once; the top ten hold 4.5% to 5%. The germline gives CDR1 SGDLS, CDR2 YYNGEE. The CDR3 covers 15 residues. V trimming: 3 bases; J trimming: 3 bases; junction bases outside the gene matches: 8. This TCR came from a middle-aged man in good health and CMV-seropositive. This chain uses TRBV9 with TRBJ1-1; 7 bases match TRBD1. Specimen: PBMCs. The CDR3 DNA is TGTGCCAGCAGCGCCACACATGGACAGGACACTGAAGCTTTCTTT. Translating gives CASSATHGQDTEAFF. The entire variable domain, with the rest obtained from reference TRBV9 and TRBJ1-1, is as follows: DSGVTQTPKHLITATGQRVTLRCSPRSGDLSVYWYQQSLDQGLQFLIQYYNGEERAKGNILERFSAQQFPDLHSELNLSSLELGDSALYFCASSATHGQDTEAFFGQGTRLTVV.